The 18 T cell receptor beta chains below come from one sample, sequenced in a study of blood T cell repertoires in COVID-19. Assay used: immunoSEQ multiplex PCR; TCRdb lists only in-frame clones, some missing. The sample holds about 160,000 clones; approximately 81% are singletons and the top ten take roughly 14%. The sequenced sample consisted of peripheral blood. The origin of the receptors is a man aged 18 to 30 with active or convalescent COVID-19.

The chain joins TRBV6-5 to TRBJ2-3, with 9 bases fitting TRBD1. From germline, CDR1 is MNHEY and CDR2 SVGAGI. There are 13 residues in the CDR3. V lost 7 bases and J lost 3; bases outside the gene matches: 2. CDR3 loop: CASKDRGTDTQYF. In nucleotides, the CDR3 is TGTGCCAGCAAGGACAGGGGAACAGATACGCAGTATTTT.

This clone has a single count. The CDR3 spells CASSSSGPAKNIQYF. The CDR3, as DNA: TGCGCCAGCAGCTCCTCAGGCCCAGCCAAAAACATTCAGTACTTC. V is TRBV5-1 and J is TRBJ2-4; D not certain. Trimming took off 3 bases at V and 0 bases at J, with 10 bases between the two ends. CDR1 is SGHRS, CDR2 YFSETQ, per germline. The CDR3 consists of 15 residues.

The CDR3 is CASSWGLAGQETQYF. CDR3 DNA sequence: TGTGCCAGCAGTTGGGGACTAGCGGGTCAAGAGACCCAGTACTTC. The V and J genes are TRBV7-2 and TRBJ2-5, with TRBD2 identical over 12 bases. With 6 bases clipped from V and 2 bases from J, the junction kept 4 bases outside the gene matches. The germline V gene encodes CDR1 SGHTA and CDR2 FQGNSA. This CDR3 comprises 15 residues.

The chain joins TRBV6-1 to TRBJ1-1, with 10 bases fitting TRBD1. Germline lookup yields CDR1 MNHNS and CDR2 SASEGT. There are 17 residues in the CDR3. With V trimmed by 3 bases and J by 0 bases, 7 bases remained unmatched. DNA of the CDR3: TGTGCCAGCAGTGATTTAGGACAGGGGGGGCTGAACACTGAAGCTTTCTTT. This sequence encodes CASSDLGQGGLNTEAFF.

The rearrangement uses TRBV7-9 and TRBJ1-3, with TRBD1 identical over 10 bases. J was trimmed by 1 base and V by 2 bases; bases with no gene match: 8. Germline V gives CDR1 SEHNR, CDR2 FQNEAQ (reference sequence). The CDR3 is 18 residues long. CDR3 bases: TGTGCCAGCAGCTTACCCCTTAAGGGACAGGGGTCTGGAAACACCATATATTTT. It translates to CASSLPLKGQGSGNTIYF.

Here the CDR3 DNA reads TGTGCCAGCAGCTTTACAGCGGGCATATCCTCCTACAATGAGCAGTTCTTC. Amino acid sequence: CASSFTAGISSYNEQFF. The chain joins TRBV5-6 to TRBJ2-1; a weak D match, TRBD2 (6 bases). The germline V gene encodes CDR1 SGHDT and CDR2 YYEEEE. V was shortened by 2 bases and J by 0 bases, with 15 bases between the two germline ends. The CDR3 covers 17 residues.

The rearrangement uses TRBV11-3 and TRBJ2-1, with D perhaps TRBD2 (6 bases). The V gene lost 6 bases and the J gene lost 8 bases, with 14 bases spanning the gap. Germline assignment: CDR1 SGHNT and CDR2 YENEEA. The CDR3 loop spans 13 amino acids. The CDR3 bases are TGTGCCAGCAGGCAGACTAGTCGGGATGAGCAGTTCTTC. Translation gives CASRQTSRDEQFF. The full variable domain, rest sourced from reference TRBV11-3 and TRBJ2-1, is EAGVVQSPRYKIIEKKQPVAFWCNPISGHNTLYWYLQNLGQGPELLIRYENEEAVDDSQLPKDRFSAERLKGVDSTLKIQPAELGDSAVYLCASRQTSRDEQFFGPGTRLTVL.

This chain uses TRBV2 with TRBJ2-3; 10 bases match TRBD1. The CDR3 is 19 amino acids. Germline trimming cut 8 bases from V and 0 bases from J; bases unmatched to any gene: 17. The germline gives CDR1 SNHLY, CDR2 FYNNEI. The CDR3 region is CASYPRDRGIAASTDTQYF. In DNA form, the CDR3 reads TGTGCCAGCTATCCGCGGGACAGGGGCATAGCGGCTAGCACAGATACGCAGTATTTT.

The chain is built from TRBV12-3 or TRBV12-4 and TRBJ1-2; D is uncertain. This CDR3 has 13 residues. V shed 3 bases and J shed 5 bases, with 10 bases lying between them. The CDR3 spells CASSFAGPYGYTF. The CDR3 DNA sequence: TGTGCCAGCAGTTTCGCAGGCCCTTATGGCTACACCTTC.

The sample holds a few counts of this clone. The rearrangement joins TRBV25-1 to TRBJ2-1; 8 bases are a match to TRBD2. The V gene's germline CDR1 is MGHDK and CDR2 SYGVNS. The CDR3 has 15 amino acids. The trim removed 7 bases at V and 4 bases at J, leaving 9 bases unmatched. The CDR3 reads CASNSGSSSYNEQFF. The DNA for the CDR3 is TGTGCCAGCAACAGCGGGAGTTCTTCGTACAATGAGCAGTTCTTC.

The genes are TRBV6-4 and TRBJ1-2, with TRBD1 identical over 9 bases. Germline V gene lookup returns CDR1 MRHNA and CDR2 SNTAGT. Trimming removed 6 bases from V and 7 bases from J; junction bases left unmatched: 9. The CDR3 extends over 14 amino acids. For the CDR3, the DNA is TGTGCCAGCAGCATATTACAGGGGGCAGGTGGCTACACCTTC. It yields the protein CASSILQGAGGYTF.

The chain couples TRBV29-1 to TRBJ2-6; possibly TRBD1 for D (5 bases). The V gene's germline CDR1 is SQVTM and CDR2 ANQGSEA. V lost 0 bases and J 4 bases, leaving 10 bases between the germline ends. The length of the CDR3 is 15 residues. DNA for the CDR3: TGCAGCGTTGAAGATTTCAGACAGGGGGCCAACGTCCTGACTTTC. This gives the protein CSVEDFRQGANVLTF.

This clone was found once. The chain couples TRBV3-1 (or the pseudogene TRBV3-2) to TRBJ1-6, with D hard to call. Germline CDR1 LGHDT, CDR2 YNNKEL (reference sequence). The CDR3 has 13 residues. Trimming removed 7 bases from V and 8 bases from J, with 12 bases in between. DNA for the CDR3: TGTGCCAGCACGCGGACGGGAGATTCACCCCTCCACTTT. Residues: CASTRTGDSPLHF.

The J gene is TRBJ2-1, the V gene TRBV5-1, with a weak D call TRBD2 (5 bases). CDR1 and CDR2 from the germline V gene are SGHRS and YFSETQ. With 3 bases removed from V and 5 bases from J, the gap between germline ends came to 9 bases. The CDR3 covers 13 residues. Written as DNA, the CDR3 is TGCGCCAGCAGCTATACTAGAAACAATGAGCAGTTCTTC. Its translation is CASSYTRNNEQFF.

The rearrangement links TRBV18 to TRBJ1-5; tentative D call: TRBD1 (6 bases). Germline V CDR1 and CDR2: KGHSH, LQKENI. V was clipped by 6 bases and J by 3 bases, with 18 bases between them. This CDR3 is built from 16 residues. The CDR3 protein is CASSKTDSSDNQPQHF. The CDR3 DNA follows: TGTGCCAGCTCCAAAACGGACAGTTCAGACAATCAGCCCCAGCATTTT.

The genes are TRBV24-1 and TRBJ2-3, with D maybe TRBD1 (6 bases). V was trimmed by 4 bases and J by 10 bases, leaving 17 bases between them. CDR1 KGHDR and CDR2 SFDVKD come from the germline V gene. The CDR3 runs 14 residues. CDR3 DNA: TGTGCCACCAGTGAATCCCACAGGGATCAGGCGCAGTATTTT. It encodes CATSESHRDQAQYF.

The chain couples TRBV18 to TRBJ1-2; 7 positions match TRBD1. There are 15 residues in the CDR3. The V and J ends lost 3 bases and 1 base, in that order; junction bases with no gene match: 5. Germline values: CDR1 KGHSH, CDR2 LQKENI. The CDR3 region has the DNA TGTGCCAGCTCACCCCTGGACAGGCTTAACTATGGCTACACCTTC. This encodes CASSPLDRLNYGYTF.

The chain recombines TRBV7-3 with TRBJ2-2, with TRBD1 matching over 10 bases. The CDR3 is made up of 16 amino acids. V was clipped by 2 bases and J by 6 bases; unmatched bases: 6. In germline, CDR1 is SGHTA, CDR2 FQGTGA. Here the CDR3 DNA reads TGTGCCAGCAGCTTACCTATAGGGACAGGGGCCGGGGAGCTGTTTTTT. Its protein is CASSLPIGTGAGELFF. Full variable domain (remainder filled in from reference TRBV7-3 and TRBJ2-2): GAGVSQTPSNKVTEKGKYVELRCDPISGHTALYWYRQSLGQGPEFLIYFQGTGAADDSGLPNDRFFAVRPEGSVSTLKIQRTERGDSAVYLCASSLPIGTGAGELFFGEGSRLTVL.